These 4 T cell receptor beta chains share one sample of origin, sequenced in a study of shared clonotypes between healthy human individuals. Some clones are missing from TCRdb's copy, which holds only in-frame ones; the method was immunoSEQ multiplex PCR. The top ten hold 0.5% to 0.6% of the sample, which has about 1.1 million clones, approximately 80% seen once. Sequencing was carried out using memory CD4+ T cells from PBMCs. Documented subset: CD45RA-negative fraction. The receptor set was obtained from a man younger than 30 in good health. Some clones in this sample may be carry-over from other donors' samples.

This chain joins TRBV23-1 and TRBJ2-3; no definite D call. TRBV23-1 is flagged as an ORF with uncertain function. Trimming removed 9 bases from V and 3 bases from J, with 4 bases in between. The CDR3 totals 10 residues. The CDR3 loop reads CARVTDTQYF. The CDR3 DNA reads TGCGCCAGGGTTACAGATACGCAGTATTTT.

The sample holds a few counts of this clone. This chain uses TRBV7-3 with TRBJ2-3; unclear D gene. The V gene's germline CDR1 is SGHTA and CDR2 FQGTGA. The CDR3 contains 12 residues. V gave up 2 bases and J gave up 6 bases, with 6 bases separating them. The CDR3 loop is CASSLLRDTQYF. The CDR3 bases are TGTGCCAGCAGCTTACTGAGGGATACGCAGTATTTT.

The chain has TRBV29-1 and TRBJ2-5; 7 bases match TRBD2. Germline lookup yields CDR1 SQVTM and CDR2 ANQGSEA. V gave up 6 bases and J gave up 5 bases; unmatched junction bases: 3. The CDR3 is 11 amino acids. The CDR3 DNA sequence: TGCAGCGTCCGGCGGGAGGAGACCCAGTACTTC. This sequence encodes CSVRREETQYF.

The rearrangement joins TRBV11-3 to TRBJ2-2; 7 nucleotides line up with TRBD1. The length of the CDR3 is 16 residues. In germline, CDR1 is SGHNT, CDR2 YENEEA. Germline trimming cut 5 bases from V and 0 bases from J; bases unmatched to any gene: 6. CDR3 nucleotides: TGTGCCAGCAGCCGAGAGACAGGGACGAACACCGGGGAGCTGTTTTTT. The encoded protein is CASSRETGTNTGELFF.